This T cell receptor (beta chain) derives from a study of blood T cell repertoires in COVID-19. Study overall: The study drew acute and convalescent COVID-19 samples from the United States, Italy and Spain.

The V and J ends lost 0 bases and 4 bases, in that order; junction bases with no gene match: 6. Germline assignment: CDR1 KGHSH and CDR2 LQKENI. The CDR3 is made up of 17 amino acids. Study processing details: Researchers report that nucleated cell counts were estimated from reference gene primer amplification. Profiled with immunoSEQ multiplex PCR; TCRdb holds only in-frame clones, not every one. For V, J and clone size, that table is used; D and trimming come from the DNA. The sample has about 150,000 clones; about 85% are singletons. Sample: peripheral blood. V and J are TRBV18 and TRBJ1-1, with TRBD1 matching over 12 bases. The receptor comes from a man aged 55 to 69 with COVID-19, enrolled during active disease. The CDR3, as DNA: TGTGCCAGCTCACCACCGGGACAGGGGGCTTTTAGCACTGAAGCTTTCTTT. Its translation is CASSPPGQGAFSTEAFF. The whole variable domain, filled in from reference TRBV18 and TRBJ1-1, reads NAGVMQNPRHLVRRRGQEARLRCSPMKGHSHVYWYRQLPEEGLKFMVYLQKENIIDESGMPKERFSAEFPKEGPSILRIQQVVRGDSAAYFCASSPPGQGAFSTEAFFGQGTRLTVV.